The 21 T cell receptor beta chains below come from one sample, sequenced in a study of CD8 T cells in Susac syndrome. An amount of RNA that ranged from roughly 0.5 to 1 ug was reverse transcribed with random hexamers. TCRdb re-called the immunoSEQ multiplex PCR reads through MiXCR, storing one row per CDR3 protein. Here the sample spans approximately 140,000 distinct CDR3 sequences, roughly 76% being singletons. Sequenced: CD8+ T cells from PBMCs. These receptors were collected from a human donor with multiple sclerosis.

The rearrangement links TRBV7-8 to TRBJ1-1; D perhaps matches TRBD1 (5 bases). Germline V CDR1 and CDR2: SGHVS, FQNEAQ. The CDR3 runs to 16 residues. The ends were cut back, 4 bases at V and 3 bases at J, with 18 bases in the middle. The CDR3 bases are TGTGCCAGCAGCTCCTGGCCAAGGGGCGTAGACACTGAAGCTTTCTTT. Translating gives CASSSWPRGVDTEAFF. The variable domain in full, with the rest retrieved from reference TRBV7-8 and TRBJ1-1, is GAGVSQSPRYKVAKRGQDVALRCDPISGHVSLFWYQQALGQGPEFLTYFQNEAQLDKSGLPSDRFFAERPEGSVSTLKIQRTQQEDSAVYLCASSSWPRGVDTEAFFGQGTRLTVV.

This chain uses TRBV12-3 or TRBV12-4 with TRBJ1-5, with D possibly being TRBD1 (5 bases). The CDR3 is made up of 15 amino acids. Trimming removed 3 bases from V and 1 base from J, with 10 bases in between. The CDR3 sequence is CASSFFRASNQPQHF. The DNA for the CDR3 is TGTGCCAGCAGTTTTTTCAGGGCGAGCAATCAGCCCCAGCATTTT.

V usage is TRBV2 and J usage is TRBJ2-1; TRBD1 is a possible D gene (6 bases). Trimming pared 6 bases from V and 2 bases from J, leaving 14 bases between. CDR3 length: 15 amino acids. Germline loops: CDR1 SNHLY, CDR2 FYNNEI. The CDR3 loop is CASRGLDRTYNEQFF. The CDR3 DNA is TGTGCCAGCAGGGGCTTGGACAGAACCTACAATGAGCAGTTCTTC.

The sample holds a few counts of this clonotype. This CDR3 reads CASSFGTTLETQYF. The DNA of the CDR3 is TGTGCCAGCAGCTTCGGGACTACTTTAGAGACCCAGTACTTC. This chain links TRBV11-2 with TRBJ2-5; the match to TRBD2 covers 7 bases. J was trimmed by 4 bases and V by 3 bases; bases with no gene match: 5. Germline V CDR1 and CDR2: SGHAT, FQNNGV. The CDR3 loop spans 14 amino acids.

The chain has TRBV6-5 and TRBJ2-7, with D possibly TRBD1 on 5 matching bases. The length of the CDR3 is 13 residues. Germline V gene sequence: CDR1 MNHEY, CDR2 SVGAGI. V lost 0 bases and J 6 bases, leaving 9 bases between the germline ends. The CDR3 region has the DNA TGTGCCAGCAGTTACTCGAAAGGGGCCGAGCAGTACTTC. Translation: CASSYSKGAEQYF.

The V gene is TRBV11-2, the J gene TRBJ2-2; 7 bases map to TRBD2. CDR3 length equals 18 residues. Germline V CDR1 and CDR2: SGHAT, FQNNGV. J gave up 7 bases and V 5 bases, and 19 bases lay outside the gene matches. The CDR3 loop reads CASSPTLWGEGLIGELFF. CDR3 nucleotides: TGTGCCAGCAGCCCAACCCTGTGGGGGGAGGGCCTTATCGGGGAGCTGTTTTTT.

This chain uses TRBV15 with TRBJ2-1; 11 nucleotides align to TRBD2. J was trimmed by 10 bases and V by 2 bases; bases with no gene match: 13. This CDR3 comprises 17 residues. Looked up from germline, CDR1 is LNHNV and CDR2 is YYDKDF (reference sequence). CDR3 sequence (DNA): TGTGCCACCAGCAGATTAGGGACTAGCGGCGTCTTTTGGGAGCAGTTCTTC. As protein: CATSRLGTSGVFWEQFF.

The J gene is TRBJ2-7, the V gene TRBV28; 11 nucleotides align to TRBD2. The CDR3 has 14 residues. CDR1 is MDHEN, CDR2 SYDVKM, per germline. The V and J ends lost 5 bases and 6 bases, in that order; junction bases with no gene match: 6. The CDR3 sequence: CASSVLAGVSEQYV. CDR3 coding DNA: TGTGCCAGCAGTGTACTAGCGGGAGTCAGCGAGCAGTACGTC.

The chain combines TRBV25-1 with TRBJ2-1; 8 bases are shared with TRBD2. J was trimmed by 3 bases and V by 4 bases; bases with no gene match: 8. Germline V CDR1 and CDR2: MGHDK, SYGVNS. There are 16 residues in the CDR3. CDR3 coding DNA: TGTGCCAGCAGTGGGGTTAGCGGGATGTACTACAATGAGCAGTTCTTC. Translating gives CASSGVSGMYYNEQFF.

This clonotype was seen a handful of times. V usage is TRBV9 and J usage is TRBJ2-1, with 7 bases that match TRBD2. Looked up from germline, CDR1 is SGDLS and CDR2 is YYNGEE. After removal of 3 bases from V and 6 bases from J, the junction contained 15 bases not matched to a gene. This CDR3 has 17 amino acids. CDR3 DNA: TGTGCCAGCAGCGCGGTGAAGGGAGCGGGGACTTCCAATGAGCAGTTCTTC. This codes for CASSAVKGAGTSNEQFF. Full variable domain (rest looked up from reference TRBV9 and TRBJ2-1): DSGVTQTPKHLITATGQRVTLRCSPRSGDLSVYWYQQSLDQGLQFLIQYYNGEERAKGNILERFSAQQFPDLHSELNLSSLELGDSALYFCASSAVKGAGTSNEQFFGPGTRLTVL.

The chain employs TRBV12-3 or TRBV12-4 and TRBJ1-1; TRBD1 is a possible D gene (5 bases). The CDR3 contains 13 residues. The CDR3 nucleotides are TGTGCTCGCCAGGGCGGGACGGGCACTGAAGCTTTCTTT. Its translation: CARQGGTGTEAFF.

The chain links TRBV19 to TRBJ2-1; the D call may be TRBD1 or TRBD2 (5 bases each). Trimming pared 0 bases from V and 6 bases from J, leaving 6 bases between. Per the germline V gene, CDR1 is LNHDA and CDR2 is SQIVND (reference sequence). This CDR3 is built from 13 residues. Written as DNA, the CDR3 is TGTGCCAGTAGTATAGACGGGGCCAATGAGCAGTTCTTC. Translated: CASSIDGANEQFF.

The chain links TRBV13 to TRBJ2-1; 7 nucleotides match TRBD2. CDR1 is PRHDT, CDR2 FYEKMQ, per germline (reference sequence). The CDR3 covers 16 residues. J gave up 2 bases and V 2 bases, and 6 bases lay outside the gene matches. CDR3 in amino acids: CASSLLPSGAYNEQFF. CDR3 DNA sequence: TGTGCCAGCAGCTTACTCCCTAGCGGAGCCTACAATGAGCAGTTCTTC. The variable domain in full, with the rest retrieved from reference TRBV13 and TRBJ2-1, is AAGVIQSPRHLIKEKRETATLKCYPIPRHDTVYWYQQGPGQDPQFLISFYEKMQSDKGSIPDRFSAQQFSDYHSELNMSSLELGDSALYFCASSLLPSGAYNEQFFGPGTRLTVL.

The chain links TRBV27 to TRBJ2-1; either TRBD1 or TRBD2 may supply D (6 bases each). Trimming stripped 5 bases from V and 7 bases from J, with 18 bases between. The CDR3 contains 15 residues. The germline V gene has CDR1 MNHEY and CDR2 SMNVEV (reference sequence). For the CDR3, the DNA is TGTGCCAGCAGTAAACAGGGAGGAATGGCAAATGAGCAGTTCTTC. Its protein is CASSKQGGMANEQFF.

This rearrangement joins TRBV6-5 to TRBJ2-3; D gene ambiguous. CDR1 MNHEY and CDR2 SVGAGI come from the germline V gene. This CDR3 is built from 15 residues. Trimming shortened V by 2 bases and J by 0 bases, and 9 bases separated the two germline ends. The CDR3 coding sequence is TGTGCCAGCAGTTACGGTGGCAGTAGCACAGATACGCAGTATTTT. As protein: CASSYGGSSTDTQYF.

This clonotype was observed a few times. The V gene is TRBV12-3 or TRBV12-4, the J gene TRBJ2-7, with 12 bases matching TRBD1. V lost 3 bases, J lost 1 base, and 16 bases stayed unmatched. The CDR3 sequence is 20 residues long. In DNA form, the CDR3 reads TGTGCCAGCAGTTTCCACCCCCGGGACAGGGGGCTTTGGTTGTCCTACGAGCAGTACTTC. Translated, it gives CASSFHPRDRGLWLSYEQYF.

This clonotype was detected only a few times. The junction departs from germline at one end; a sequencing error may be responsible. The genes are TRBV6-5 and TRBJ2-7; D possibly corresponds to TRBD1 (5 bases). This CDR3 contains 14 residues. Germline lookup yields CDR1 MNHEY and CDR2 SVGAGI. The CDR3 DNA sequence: TGTGCCAGCAGTGACTCCCAGGGCACCTACGAGCAGTACTTC. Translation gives CASSDSQGTYEQYF.

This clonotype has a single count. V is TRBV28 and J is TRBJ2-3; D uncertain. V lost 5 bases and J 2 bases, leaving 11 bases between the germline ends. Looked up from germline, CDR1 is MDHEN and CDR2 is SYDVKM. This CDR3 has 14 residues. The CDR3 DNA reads TGTGCCAGCAGTCCCAGAGTCCTCACAGATACGCAGTATTTT. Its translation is CASSPRVLTDTQYF.

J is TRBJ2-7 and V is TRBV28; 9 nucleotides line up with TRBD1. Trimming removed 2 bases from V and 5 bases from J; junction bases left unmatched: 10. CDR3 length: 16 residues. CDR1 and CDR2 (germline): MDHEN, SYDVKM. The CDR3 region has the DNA TGTGCCAGCAGTTTACCTATTACAGGGGGCAGGGACGAGCAGTACTTC. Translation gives CASSLPITGGRDEQYF. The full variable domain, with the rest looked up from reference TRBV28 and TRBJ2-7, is DVKVTQSSRYLVKRTGEKVFLECVQDMDHENMFWYRQDPGLGLRLIYFSYDVKMKEKGDIPEGYSVSREKKERFSLILESASTNQTSMYLCASSLPITGGRDEQYFGPGTRLTVT.

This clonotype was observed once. CDR3: CASSPGGPRAFF. The CDR3 bases are TGTGCCAGCAGCCCAGGGGGGCCGAGAGCTTTCTTT. The chain carries TRBV5-4 and TRBJ1-1; 7 bases line up with TRBD1. V lost 4 bases and J lost 10; bases outside the gene matches: 7. The CDR3 runs 12 residues. Germline V gene data show CDR1 as SGHNT and CDR2 as YYREEE (reference sequence).

CDR3 sequence (DNA): TGCAGTGCTAGAGTTAAACTTGATAACACCGGGGAGCTGTTTTTT. Protein sequence: CSARVKLDNTGELFF. The V gene is TRBV20-1, the J gene TRBJ2-2; D gene uncertain. V shed 1 base and J shed 2 bases, with 11 bases lying between them. The CDR3 runs to 15 residues. Germline V lookup: CDR1 DFQATT, CDR2 SNEGSKA (reference sequence).